The present TCR beta chain was sequenced within a study of breast tumors, draining lymph nodes, adjacent tissues. Study-wide points: The data were judged consistent with most tumor T cells coming from lymph node and expanding in tumor. Tumor repertoires ranked between lymph nodes and nontumor tissue in diversity, with V and J gene preferences. That most tumor T cells come from lymph nodes remained unproven. Luminal-like breast cancer showed significantly greater tumor-nontumor repertoire similarity than basal-like breast cancer did.

Germline V gene data show CDR1 as LNHNV and CDR2 as YYDKDF (reference sequence). The CDR3 consists of 11 residues. The V end lost 1 base, the J end lost 7 bases, and 4 bases lay between the germline ends. Samples came from axillary lymph nodes draining the breast cancer. The table lists this clonotype with many counts. Its target is not known. TCRdb fed the multiplex PCR reads into MiXCR, producing one record per CDR3 protein. The sample has nearly 110,000 distinct CDR3 sequences, less than 40% seen once. Sequencing input: axillary lymph node tissue. The gene calls are TRBV15 and TRBJ2-5; no clear D. The TCR sequence derives from a female donor with breast cancer. Some clones in this sample may be carry-over from other donors' samples. The CDR3 loop is CATSRGGTQYF. The CDR3 region has the DNA TGTGCCACCAGCAGAGGCGGGACCCAGTACTTC. Full variable domain (rest looked up from reference TRBV15 and TRBJ2-5): DAMVIQNPRYQVTQFGKPVTLSCSQTLNHNVMYWYQQKSSQAPKLLFHYYDKDFNNEADTPDNFQSRRPNTSFCFLDIRSPGLGDTAMYLCATSRGGTQYFGPGTRLLVL.